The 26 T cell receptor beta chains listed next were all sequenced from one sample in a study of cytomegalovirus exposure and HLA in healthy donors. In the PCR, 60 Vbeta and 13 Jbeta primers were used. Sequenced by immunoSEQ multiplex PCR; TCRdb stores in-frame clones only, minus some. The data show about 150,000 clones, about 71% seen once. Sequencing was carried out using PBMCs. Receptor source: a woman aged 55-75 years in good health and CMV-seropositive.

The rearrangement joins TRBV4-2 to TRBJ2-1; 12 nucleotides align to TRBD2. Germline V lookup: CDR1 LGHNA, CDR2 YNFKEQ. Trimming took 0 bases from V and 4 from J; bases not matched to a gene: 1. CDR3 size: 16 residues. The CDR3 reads CASSQDTSGRYNEQFF. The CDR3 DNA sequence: TGTGCCAGCAGCCAAGATACTAGCGGGAGGTACAATGAGCAGTTCTTC.

The CDR3 loop is CASSFLAGLSYNEQFF. The CDR3 region has the DNA TGTGCCAGCAGCTTTTTAGCGGGACTTTCCTACAATGAGCAGTTCTTC. The chain combines TRBV5-8 with TRBJ2-1; 8 bases are a match to TRBD2. This CDR3 comprises 16 residues. Germline-derived CDR1 and CDR2 are SGHTS and YDEGEE. The V segment lost 2 bases and the J segment 1 base; nucleotides outside the gene matches: 5. Drawing the rest from reference TRBV5-8 and TRBJ2-1, the complete variable domain is EAGVTQSPTHLIKTRGQQATLRCSPISGHTSVYWYQQALGLGLQFLLWYDEGEERNRGNFPPRFSGRQFPNYSSELNVNALELEDSALYLCASSFLAGLSYNEQFFGPGTRLTVL.

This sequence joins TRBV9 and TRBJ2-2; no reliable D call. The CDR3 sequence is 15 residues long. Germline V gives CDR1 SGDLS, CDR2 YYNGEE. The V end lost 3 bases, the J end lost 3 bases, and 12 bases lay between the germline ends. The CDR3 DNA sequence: TGTGCCAGCAGCGCCGTTCCGGTCTACACCGGGGAGCTGTTTTTT. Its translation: CASSAVPVYTGELFF.

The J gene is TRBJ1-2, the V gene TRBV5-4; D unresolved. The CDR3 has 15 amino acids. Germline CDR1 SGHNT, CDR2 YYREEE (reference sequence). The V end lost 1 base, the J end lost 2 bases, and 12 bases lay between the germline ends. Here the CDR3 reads CASSLPPAGNYGYTF. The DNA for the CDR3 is TGTGCCAGCAGCTTGCCCCCGGCGGGAAACTATGGCTACACCTTC.

CDR3 DNA sequence: TGTGCCAGCAGTGTATGGAGTGAACTGAACACTGAAGCTTTCTTT. Protein sequence: CASSVWSELNTEAFF. The chain couples TRBV2 to TRBJ1-1; D gene uncertain. The CDR3 is 15 amino acids. V was shortened by 4 bases and J by 0 bases, with 12 bases between the two germline ends. Germline lookup yields CDR1 SNHLY and CDR2 FYNNEI.

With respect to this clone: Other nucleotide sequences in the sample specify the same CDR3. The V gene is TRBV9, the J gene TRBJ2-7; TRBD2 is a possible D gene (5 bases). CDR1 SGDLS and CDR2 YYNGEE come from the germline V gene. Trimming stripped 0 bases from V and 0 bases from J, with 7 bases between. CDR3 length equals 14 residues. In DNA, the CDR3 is TGTGCCAGCAGCGTAGGAGGGAGCTCCTACGAGCAGTACTTC. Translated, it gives CASSVGGSSYEQYF.

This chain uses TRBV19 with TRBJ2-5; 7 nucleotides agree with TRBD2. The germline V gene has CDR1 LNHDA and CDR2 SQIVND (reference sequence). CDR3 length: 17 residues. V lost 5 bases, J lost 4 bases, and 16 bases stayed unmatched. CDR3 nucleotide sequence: TGTGCCAGTAGTCCCATGGGGTCCAGCGGGACCGGAGAGACCCAGTACTTC. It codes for CASSPMGSSGTGETQYF.

The CDR3 DNA follows: TGTGCCAGCAGTTTTCAGGGGGCGAGCTACGAGCAGTACTTC. Translating it yields CASSFQGASYEQYF. This chain joins TRBV27 and TRBJ2-7, with 8 bases lining up with TRBD1. Trimming cost V 3 bases and J 3 bases; bases outside gene matches: 4. The CDR3 has 14 amino acids. Germline-derived CDR1 and CDR2 are MNHEY and SMNVEV (reference sequence).

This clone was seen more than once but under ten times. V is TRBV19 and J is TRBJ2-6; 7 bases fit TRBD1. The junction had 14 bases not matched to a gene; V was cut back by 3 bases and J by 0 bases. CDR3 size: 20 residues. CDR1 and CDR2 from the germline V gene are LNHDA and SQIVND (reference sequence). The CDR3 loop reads CASSMDLSGGARSGANVLTF. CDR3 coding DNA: TGTGCCAGTAGTATGGACCTCTCAGGGGGTGCGCGCTCTGGGGCCAACGTCCTGACTTTC.

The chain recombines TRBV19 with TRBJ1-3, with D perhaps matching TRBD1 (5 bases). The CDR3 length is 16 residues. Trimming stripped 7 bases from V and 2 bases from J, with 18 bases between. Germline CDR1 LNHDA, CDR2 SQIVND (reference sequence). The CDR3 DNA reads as TGTGCCAGTAAGGGGCCGTGGACACTGACTGGAAACACCATATATTTT. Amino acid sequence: CASKGPWTLTGNTIYF.

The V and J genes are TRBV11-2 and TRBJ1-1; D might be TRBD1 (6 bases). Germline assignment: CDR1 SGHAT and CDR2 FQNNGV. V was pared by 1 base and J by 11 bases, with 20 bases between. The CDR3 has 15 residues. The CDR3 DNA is TGTGCCAGCAGCTTAGGATCAGGGGTTGGGGTAAGGGCTTTCTTT. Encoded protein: CASSLGSGVGVRAFF.

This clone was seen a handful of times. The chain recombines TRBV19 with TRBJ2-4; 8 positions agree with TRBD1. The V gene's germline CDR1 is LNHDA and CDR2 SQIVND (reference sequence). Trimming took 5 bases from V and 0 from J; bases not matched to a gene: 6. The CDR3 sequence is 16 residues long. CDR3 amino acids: CASSPRQGSAKNIQYF. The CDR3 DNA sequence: TGTGCCAGTAGTCCCCGACAGGGGTCAGCCAAAAACATTCAGTACTTC. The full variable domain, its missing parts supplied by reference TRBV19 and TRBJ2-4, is DGGITQSPKYLFRKEGQNVTLSCEQNLNHDAMYWYRQDPGQGLRLIYYSQIVNDFQKGDIAEGYSVSREKKESFPLTVTSAQKNPTAFYLCASSPRQGSAKNIQYFGAGTRLSVL.

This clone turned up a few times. CDR3 coding DNA: TGTGCCAGCAGCTTCGCCCCGGGGAGCATTCAGTACTTC. Translated, it gives CASSFAPGSIQYF. This chain links TRBV5-6 with TRBJ2-4; D is perhaps TRBD2 (5 bases). Germline CDR1 SGHDT, CDR2 YYEEEE. Trimming took 2 bases from V and 9 from J, leaving 12 bases between them. The CDR3 contains 13 residues.

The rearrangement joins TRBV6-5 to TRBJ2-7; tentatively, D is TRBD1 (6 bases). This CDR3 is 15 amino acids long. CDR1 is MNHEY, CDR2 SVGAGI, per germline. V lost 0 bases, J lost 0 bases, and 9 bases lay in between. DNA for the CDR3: TGTGCCAGCAGTTACTCGGGGGCTACCTCCTACGAGCAGTACTTC. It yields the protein CASSYSGATSYEQYF.

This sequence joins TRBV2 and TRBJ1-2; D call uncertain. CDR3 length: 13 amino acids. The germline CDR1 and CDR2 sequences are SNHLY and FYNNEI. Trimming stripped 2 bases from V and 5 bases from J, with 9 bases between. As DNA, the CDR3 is TGTGCCAGCAGTGAACACGGTTCATATGGCTACACCTTC. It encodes CASSEHGSYGYTF. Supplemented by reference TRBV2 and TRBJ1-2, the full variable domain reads EPEVTQTPSHQVTQMGQEVILRCVPISNHLYFYWYRQILGQKVEFLVSFYNNEISEKSEIFDDQFSVERPDGSNFTLKIRSTKLEDSAMYFCASSEHGSYGYTFGSGTRLTVV.

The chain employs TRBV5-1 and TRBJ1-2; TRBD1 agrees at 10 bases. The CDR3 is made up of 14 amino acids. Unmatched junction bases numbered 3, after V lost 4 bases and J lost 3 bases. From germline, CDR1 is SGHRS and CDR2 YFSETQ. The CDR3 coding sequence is TGCGCCAGCAGCCCCGGGACAGGGGACTATGGCTACACCTTC. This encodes CASSPGTGDYGYTF.

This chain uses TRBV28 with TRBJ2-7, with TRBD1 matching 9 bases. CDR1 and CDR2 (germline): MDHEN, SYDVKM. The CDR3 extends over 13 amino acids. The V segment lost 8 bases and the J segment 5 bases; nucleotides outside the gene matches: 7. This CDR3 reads CASAGTGPNEQYF. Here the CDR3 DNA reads TGTGCCAGCGCCGGGACAGGGCCCAACGAGCAGTACTTC. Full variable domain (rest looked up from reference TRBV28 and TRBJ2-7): DVKVTQSSRYLVKRTGEKVFLECVQDMDHENMFWYRQDPGLGLRLIYFSYDVKMKEKGDIPEGYSVSREKKERFSLILESASTNQTSMYLCASAGTGPNEQYFGPGTRLTVT.

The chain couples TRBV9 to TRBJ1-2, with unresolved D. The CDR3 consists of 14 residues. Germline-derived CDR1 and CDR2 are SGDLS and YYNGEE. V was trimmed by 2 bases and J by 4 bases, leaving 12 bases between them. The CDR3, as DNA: TGTGCCAGCAGCGTGACAAGCAACTTCTATGGCTACACCTTC. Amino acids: CASSVTSNFYGYTF.

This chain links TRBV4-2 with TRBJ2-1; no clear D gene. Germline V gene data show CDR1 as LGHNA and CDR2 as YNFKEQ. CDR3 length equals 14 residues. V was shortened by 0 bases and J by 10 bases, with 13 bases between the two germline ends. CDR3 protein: CASSQDTGREEQFF. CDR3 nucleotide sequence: TGTGCCAGCAGCCAAGACACTGGGCGTGAGGAGCAGTTCTTC.

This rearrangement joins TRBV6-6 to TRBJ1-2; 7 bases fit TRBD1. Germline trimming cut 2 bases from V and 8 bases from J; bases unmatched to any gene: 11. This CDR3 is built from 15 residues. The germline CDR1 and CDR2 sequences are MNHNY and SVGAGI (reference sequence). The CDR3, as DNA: TGTGCCAGCAGTTACGCCGAGGGTCAGGGGGTCGGCTACACCTTC. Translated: CASSYAEGQGVGYTF.

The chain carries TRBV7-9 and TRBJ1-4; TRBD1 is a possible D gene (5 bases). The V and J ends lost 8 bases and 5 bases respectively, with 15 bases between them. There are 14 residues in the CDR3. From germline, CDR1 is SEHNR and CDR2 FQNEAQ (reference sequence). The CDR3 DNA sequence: TGTGCCAGCGCGCGGGACCGTGCCAATGAAAAACTGTTTTTT. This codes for CASARDRANEKLFF.

The CDR3 DNA is TGCGCCAGCAGCTATCTTAGCGGGAGCCTTCGCGAGCAGTACTTC. It specifies CASSYLSGSLREQYF. This rearrangement joins TRBV5-1 to TRBJ2-7; TRBD2 aligns across 9 bases. The length of the CDR3 is 15 residues. V lost 3 bases and J lost 6; bases outside the gene matches: 10. The V gene's germline CDR1 is SGHRS and CDR2 YFSETQ.

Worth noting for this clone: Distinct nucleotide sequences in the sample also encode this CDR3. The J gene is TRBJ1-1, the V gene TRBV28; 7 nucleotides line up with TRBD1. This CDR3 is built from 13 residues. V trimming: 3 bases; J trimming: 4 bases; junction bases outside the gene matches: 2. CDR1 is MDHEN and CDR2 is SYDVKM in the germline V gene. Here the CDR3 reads CASSLGQLTEAFF. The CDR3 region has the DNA TGTGCCAGCAGTTTGGGACAGCTCACTGAAGCTTTCTTT.

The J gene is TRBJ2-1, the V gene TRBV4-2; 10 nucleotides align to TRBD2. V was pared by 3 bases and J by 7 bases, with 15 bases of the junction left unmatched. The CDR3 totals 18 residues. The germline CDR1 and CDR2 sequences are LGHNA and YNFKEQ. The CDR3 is CASSHGKKLAGSQNEQFF. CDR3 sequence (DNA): TGTGCCAGCAGCCACGGCAAAAAACTAGCGGGGTCTCAGAATGAGCAGTTCTTC.

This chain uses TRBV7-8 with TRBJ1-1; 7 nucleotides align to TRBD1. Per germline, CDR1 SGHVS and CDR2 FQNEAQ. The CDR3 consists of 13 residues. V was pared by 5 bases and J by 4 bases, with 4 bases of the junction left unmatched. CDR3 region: CASSRDSTTEAFF. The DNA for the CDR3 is TGTGCCAGCAGCCGGGACAGTACCACTGAAGCTTTCTTT. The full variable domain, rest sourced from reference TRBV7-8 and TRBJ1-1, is GAGVSQSPRYKVAKRGQDVALRCDPISGHVSLFWYQQALGQGPEFLTYFQNEAQLDKSGLPSDRFFAERPEGSVSTLKIQRTQQEDSAVYLCASSRDSTTEAFFGQGTRLTVV.

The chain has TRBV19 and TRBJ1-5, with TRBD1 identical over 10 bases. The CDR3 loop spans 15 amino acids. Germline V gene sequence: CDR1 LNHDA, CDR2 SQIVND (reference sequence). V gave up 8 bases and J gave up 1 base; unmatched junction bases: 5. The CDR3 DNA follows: TGTGCCAGTGGCCCGGACAGGGGGAGCAATCAGCCCCAGCATTTT. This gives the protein CASGPDRGSNQPQHF.